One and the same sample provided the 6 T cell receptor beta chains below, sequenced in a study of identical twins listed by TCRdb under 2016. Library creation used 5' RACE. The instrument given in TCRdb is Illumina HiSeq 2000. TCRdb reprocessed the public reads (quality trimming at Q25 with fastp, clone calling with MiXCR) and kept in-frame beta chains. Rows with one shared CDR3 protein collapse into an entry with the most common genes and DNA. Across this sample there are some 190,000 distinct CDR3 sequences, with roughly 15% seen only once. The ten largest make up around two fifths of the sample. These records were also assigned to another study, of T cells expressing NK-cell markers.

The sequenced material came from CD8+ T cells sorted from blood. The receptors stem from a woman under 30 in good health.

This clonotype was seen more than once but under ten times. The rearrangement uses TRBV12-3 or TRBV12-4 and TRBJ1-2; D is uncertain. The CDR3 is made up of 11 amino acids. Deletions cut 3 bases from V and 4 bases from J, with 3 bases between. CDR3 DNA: TGTGCCAGCAGTTTTTTCTATGGCTACACCTTC. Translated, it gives CASSFFYGYTF.

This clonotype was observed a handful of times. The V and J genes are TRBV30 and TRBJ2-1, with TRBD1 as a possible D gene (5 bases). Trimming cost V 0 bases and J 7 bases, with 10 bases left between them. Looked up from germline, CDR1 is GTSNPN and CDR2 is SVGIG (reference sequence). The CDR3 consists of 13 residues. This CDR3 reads CAWSVNAGNEQFF. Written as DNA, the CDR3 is TGTGCCTGGAGTGTAAATGCAGGGAATGAGCAGTTCTTC.

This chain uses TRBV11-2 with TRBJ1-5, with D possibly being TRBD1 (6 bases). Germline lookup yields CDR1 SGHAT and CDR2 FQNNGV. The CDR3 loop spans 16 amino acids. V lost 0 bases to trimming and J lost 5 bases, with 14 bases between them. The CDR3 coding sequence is TGTGCCAGCAGCTTAGATGGGGGCTTCCCCGATCAGCCCCAGCATTTT. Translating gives CASSLDGGFPDQPQHF.

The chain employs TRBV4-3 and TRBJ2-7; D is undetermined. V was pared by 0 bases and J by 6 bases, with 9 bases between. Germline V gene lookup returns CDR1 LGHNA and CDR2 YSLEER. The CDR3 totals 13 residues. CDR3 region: CASSQDRNREQYF. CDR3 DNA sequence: TGCGCCAGCAGCCAAGATCGGAACCGCGAGCAGTACTTC.

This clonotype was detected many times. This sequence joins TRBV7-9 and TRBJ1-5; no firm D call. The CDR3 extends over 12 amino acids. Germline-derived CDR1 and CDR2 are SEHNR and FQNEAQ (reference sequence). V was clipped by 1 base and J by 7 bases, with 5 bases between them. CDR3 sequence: CASSLGSQPQHF. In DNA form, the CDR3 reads TGTGCCAGCAGCTTAGGGAGCCAGCCCCAGCATTTT. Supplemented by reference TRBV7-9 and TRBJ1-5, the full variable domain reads DTGVSQNPRHKITKRGQNVTFRCDPISEHNRLYWYRQTLGQGPEFLTYFQNEAQLEKSRLLSDRFSAERPKGSFSTLEIQRTEQGDSAMYLCASSLGSQPQHFGDGTRLSIL.

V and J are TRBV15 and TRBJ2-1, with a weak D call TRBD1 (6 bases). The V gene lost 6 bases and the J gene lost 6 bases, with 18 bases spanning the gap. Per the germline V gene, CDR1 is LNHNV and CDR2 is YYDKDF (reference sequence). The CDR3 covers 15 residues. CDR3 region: CATRRPTRGFNEQFF. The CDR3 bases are TGTGCCACCAGACGACCCACCAGGGGTTTCAATGAGCAGTTCTTC.